The 15 T cell receptor beta chains given below trace back to one sample, sequenced in a study of blood T cell repertoires in COVID-19. The method was immunoSEQ multiplex PCR; TCRdb's version includes in-frame clones alone and lacks a portion of them. The data hold roughly 69,000 clones, with roughly 76% observed a single time. Sequenced sample: peripheral blood. These receptors all come from a human donor in a cohort sampled during active COVID-19.

This rearrangement joins TRBV7-9 to TRBJ1-1; no clear D. Germline V gives CDR1 SEHNR, CDR2 FQNEAQ (reference sequence). Trimming took 4 bases from V and 1 from J, leaving 7 bases between them. CDR3 length: 13 amino acids. CDR3 sequence (DNA): TGTGCCAGCAGCTCGAGACAGAACACTGAAGCTTTCTTT. Translated: CASSSRQNTEAFF.

This chain joins TRBV3-1 (or the pseudogene TRBV3-2) and TRBJ2-2, with D possibly matching TRBD1 (5 bases). This CDR3 has 14 residues. Germline CDR1 and CDR2: LGHDT and YNNKEL (reference sequence). V was pared by 3 bases and J by 5 bases, with 10 bases between. CDR3 DNA: TGTGCCAGCAGCCACCGCAGGGAAACCGGGGAGCTGTTTTTT. Protein: CASSHRRETGELFF.

This rearrangement joins TRBV6-2 or TRBV6-3 to TRBJ2-2; unclear D gene. The V end was cut by 4 bases, the J end by 0 bases, with 15 bases between. Germline loops: CDR1 MNHEY, CDR2 SVGEGT. The CDR3 extends over 17 amino acids. CDR3 in DNA: TGTGCCAGCAGTTTCCTTATGTCGCGGTCGAACACCGGGGAGCTGTTTTTT. Its protein is CASSFLMSRSNTGELFF.

A note on this clone: Other DNA sequences in the sample encode the same CDR3. This chain joins TRBV24-1 and TRBJ2-1, with unresolved D. The length of the CDR3 is 15 residues. V lost 3 bases and J lost 0, with 8 bases in between. Germline CDR1 is KGHDR and CDR2 is SFDVKD. The CDR3: CATSDQTGSYNEQFF. CDR3 bases: TGTGCCACCAGTGATCAGACGGGCTCCTACAATGAGCAGTTCTTC.

The V call is TRBV6-2 or TRBV6-3, the J call TRBJ2-7; 8 bases are shared with TRBD2. V shed 6 bases, J shed 7 bases, and the junction held 14 bases outside the gene matches. The CDR3 spans 15 residues. The germline V gene encodes CDR1 MNHEY and CDR2 SVGEGT. The CDR3 region has the DNA TGTGCCAGCAGCAATCCTCTAGCGGGCGCCGGGGAGCAGTACTTC. This codes for CASSNPLAGAGEQYF.

The chain recombines TRBV5-4 with TRBJ2-5; TRBD1 matches 8 bases. CDR3 size: 17 residues. The J segment lost 5 bases and the V segment lost 7 bases, leaving 19 bases of the junction unmatched. Germline values: CDR1 SGHNT, CDR2 YYREEE (reference sequence). The CDR3 nucleotides are TGTGCCAGCTATCTCCAGAGGCCAGGGGGCGACTTGGAGACCCAGTACTTC. This translates into CASYLQRPGGDLETQYF. Using reference TRBV5-4 and TRBJ2-5 for the parts outside the CDR3, the full variable domain is ETGVTQSPTHLIKTRGQQVTLRCSSQSGHNTVSWYQQALGQGPQFIFQYYREEENGRGNFPPRFSGLQFPNYSSELNVNALELDDSALYLCASYLQRPGGDLETQYFGPGTRLLVL.

The CDR3 here is CASSYLAGQPQHF. Written as DNA, the CDR3 is TGTGCCAGCAGTTACCTCGCGGGCCAGCCCCAGCATTTT. The chain recombines TRBV6-5 with TRBJ1-5; D gene ambiguous. The CDR3 spans 13 residues. V was shortened by 2 bases and J by 7 bases, with 9 bases between the two germline ends. Germline loops: CDR1 MNHEY, CDR2 SVGAGI.

The chain recombines TRBV9 with TRBJ1-6; 9 bases are a match to TRBD1. The CDR3 consists of 16 residues. The germline V gene has CDR1 SGDLS and CDR2 YYNGEE. V dropped 0 bases and J dropped 4; count of bases not matched to a gene: 2. As DNA, the CDR3 is TGTGCCAGCAGCGTAGAGGGGACAGGGTATAATTCACCCCTCCACTTT. It is translated as CASSVEGTGYNSPLHF.

The sample holds a few counts of this clone. The junction does not match germline at one end; this may be a read error. This chain joins TRBV6-2 or TRBV6-3 and TRBJ1-4; D unclear. The CDR3 length is 12 residues. CDR1 is MNHEY and CDR2 is SVGEGT in the germline V gene. DNA of the CDR3: TGTGCCAGCAGTTTGGGGAGTGGGCCCGAGATTTTT. As protein: CASSLGSGPEIF.

V and J are TRBV6-5 and TRBJ2-2; D possibly corresponds to TRBD1 (5 bases). Germline CDR1 reads MNHEY; CDR2 reads SVGAGI. The CDR3 runs 13 residues. V was pared by 6 bases and J by 3 bases, with 8 bases between. The CDR3 sequence is CASRLQDTGELFF. CDR3 bases: TGTGCCAGCAGGTTACAGGACACCGGGGAGCTGTTTTTT.

The V and J genes are TRBV5-4 and TRBJ1-1; D call uncertain. The ends were cut back, 0 bases at V and 4 bases at J, with 10 bases in the middle. The CDR3 loop spans 14 amino acids. Germline V lookup: CDR1 SGHNT, CDR2 YYREEE (reference sequence). For the CDR3, the DNA is TGTGCCAGCAGCTTGGCCGGGAGAGGCACTGAAGCTTTCTTT. This translates into CASSLAGRGTEAFF.

The chain joins TRBV4-2 to TRBJ1-2, with D tentatively TRBD1 (5 bases). The CDR3 covers 14 residues. Germline V lookup: CDR1 LGHNA, CDR2 YNFKEQ. V lost 0 bases and J lost 7, with 12 bases in between. The CDR3 DNA reads TGTGCCAGCAGCCAAGATACGGGGGAGCTTGGCTACACCTTC. Its protein is CASSQDTGELGYTF.

This chain joins TRBV19 and TRBJ2-7, with 7 nucleotides matching TRBD2. V was pared by 5 bases and J by 3 bases, with 10 bases of the junction left unmatched. This CDR3 contains 15 residues. Germline V gives CDR1 LNHDA, CDR2 SQIVND (reference sequence). CDR3 in DNA: TGTGCCAGTAGTGACCTCGGGGGGAATGTCTACGAGCAGTACTTC. It specifies CASSDLGGNVYEQYF. The entire variable domain, with the rest obtained from reference TRBV19 and TRBJ2-7, is as follows: DGGITQSPKYLFRKEGQNVTLSCEQNLNHDAMYWYRQDPGQGLRLIYYSQIVNDFQKGDIAEGYSVSREKKESFPLTVTSAQKNPTAFYLCASSDLGGNVYEQYFGPGTRLTVT.

The gene calls are TRBV20-1 and TRBJ2-7; the D is unclear. V lost 4 bases and J lost 5, with 9 bases in between. The CDR3 runs to 11 residues. Germline lookup yields CDR1 DFQATT and CDR2 SNEGSKA (reference sequence). The CDR3 loop is CSATSMDEQYF. CDR3 sequence (DNA): TGCAGTGCTACGAGTATGGACGAGCAGTACTTC.

V and J are TRBV11-2 and TRBJ2-3; TRBD1 matches 10 bases. Germline V gene data show CDR1 as SGHAT and CDR2 as FQNNGV. V lost 5 bases, J lost 6 bases, and 5 bases stayed unmatched. The CDR3 is 14 residues long. The chain's CDR3 is CASSPQGQGDTQYF. In nucleotides, the CDR3 is TGTGCCAGCAGCCCCCAGGGACAGGGGGATACGCAGTATTTT.